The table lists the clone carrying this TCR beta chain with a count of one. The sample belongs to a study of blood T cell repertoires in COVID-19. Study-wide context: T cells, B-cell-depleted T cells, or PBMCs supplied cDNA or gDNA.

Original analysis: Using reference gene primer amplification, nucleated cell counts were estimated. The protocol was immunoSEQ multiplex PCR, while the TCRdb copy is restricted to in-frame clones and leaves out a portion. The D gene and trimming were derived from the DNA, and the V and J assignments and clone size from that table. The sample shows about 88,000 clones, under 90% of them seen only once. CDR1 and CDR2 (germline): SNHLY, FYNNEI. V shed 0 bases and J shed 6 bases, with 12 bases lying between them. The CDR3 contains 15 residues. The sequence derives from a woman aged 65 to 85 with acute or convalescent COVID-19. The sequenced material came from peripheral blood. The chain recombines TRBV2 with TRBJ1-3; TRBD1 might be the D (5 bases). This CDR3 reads CASSEATRGENTIYF. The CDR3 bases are TGTGCCAGCAGTGAAGCGACTAGGGGTGAAAACACCATATATTTT.